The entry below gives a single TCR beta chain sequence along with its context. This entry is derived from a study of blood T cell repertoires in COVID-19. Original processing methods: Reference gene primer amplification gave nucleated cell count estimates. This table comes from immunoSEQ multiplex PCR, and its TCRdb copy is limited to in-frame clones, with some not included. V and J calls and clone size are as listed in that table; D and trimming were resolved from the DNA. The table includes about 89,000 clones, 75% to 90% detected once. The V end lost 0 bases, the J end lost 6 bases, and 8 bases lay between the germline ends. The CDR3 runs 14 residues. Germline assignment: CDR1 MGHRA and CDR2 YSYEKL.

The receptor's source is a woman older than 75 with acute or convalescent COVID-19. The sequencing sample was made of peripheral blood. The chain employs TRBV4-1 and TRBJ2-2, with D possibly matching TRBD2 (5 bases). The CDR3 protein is CASSQDGGAGELFF. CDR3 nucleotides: TGCGCCAGCAGCCAAGACGGAGGTGCCGGGGAGCTGTTTTTT.